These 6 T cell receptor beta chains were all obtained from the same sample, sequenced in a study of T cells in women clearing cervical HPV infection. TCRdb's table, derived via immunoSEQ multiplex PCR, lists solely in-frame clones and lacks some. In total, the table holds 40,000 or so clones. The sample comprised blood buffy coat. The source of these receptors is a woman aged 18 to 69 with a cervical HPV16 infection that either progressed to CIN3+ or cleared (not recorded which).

The DNA read from the CDR3 is TGTGCCAGCTCAAAGGAGGCAGGGGAAGACTATGGC. As protein: CASSKEAGEDYG. The whole CDR3 reads CASSKEAGEDYGYTF. The gene calls are TRBV18 and TRBJ1-2, with D maybe TRBD1 (6 bases). The read falls 3 residues short of the CDR3 end, and the missing part is taken from the germline J gene. This CDR3 is 15 amino acids long. Germline CDR1 is KGHSH and CDR2 is LQKENI. V was pared by 5 bases and J by 3 bases, with 16 bases between.

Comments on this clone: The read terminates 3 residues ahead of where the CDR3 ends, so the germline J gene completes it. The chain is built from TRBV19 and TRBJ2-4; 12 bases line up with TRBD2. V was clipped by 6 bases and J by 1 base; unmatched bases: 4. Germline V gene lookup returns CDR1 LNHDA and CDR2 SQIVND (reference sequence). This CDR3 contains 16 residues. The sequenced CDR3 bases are TGTGCCAGTAGACAAACTAGCGGGGGGGCCAAAAACATT. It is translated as CASRQTSGGAKNI. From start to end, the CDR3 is CASRQTSGGAKNIQYF.

The CDR3 region is CASSLNEKGSPLHF. The CDR3 DNA, read in part, is TGTGCCAGCAGCCTAAACGAGAAGGGTTCACCC. The gene calls are TRBV7-9 and TRBJ1-6; D is unclear. The CDR3 goes on 3 residues after the read ends, and that part is filled in from the germline J gene. V was shortened by 5 bases and J by 9 bases, with 14 bases between the two germline ends. The V gene's germline CDR1 is SEHNR and CDR2 FQNEAQ (reference sequence). The CDR3 has 14 residues. Full variable domain (missing parts from reference TRBV7-9 and TRBJ1-6): DTGVSQNPRHKITKRGQNVTFRCDPISEHNRLYWYRQTLGQGPEFLTYFQNEAQLEKSRLLSDRFSAERPKGSFSTLEIQRTEQGDSAMYLCASSLNEKGSPLHFGNGTRLTVT.

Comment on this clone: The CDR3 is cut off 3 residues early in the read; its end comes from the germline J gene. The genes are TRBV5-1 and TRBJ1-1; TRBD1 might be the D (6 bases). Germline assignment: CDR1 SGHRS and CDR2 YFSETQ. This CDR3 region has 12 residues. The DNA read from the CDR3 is TGCGCCAGCCGTCTGGTGGGGACAGAA. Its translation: CASRLVGTE. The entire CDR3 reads CASRLVGTEAFF.

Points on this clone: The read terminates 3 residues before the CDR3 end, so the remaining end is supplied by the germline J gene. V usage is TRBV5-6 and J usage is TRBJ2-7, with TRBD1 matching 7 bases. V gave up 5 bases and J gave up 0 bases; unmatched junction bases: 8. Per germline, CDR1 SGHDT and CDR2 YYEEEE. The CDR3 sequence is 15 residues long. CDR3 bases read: TGTGCCAGCAGGCTCCGGGACAGCGCCTCCTACGAG. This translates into CASRLRDSASYE. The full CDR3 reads CASRLRDSASYEQYF.

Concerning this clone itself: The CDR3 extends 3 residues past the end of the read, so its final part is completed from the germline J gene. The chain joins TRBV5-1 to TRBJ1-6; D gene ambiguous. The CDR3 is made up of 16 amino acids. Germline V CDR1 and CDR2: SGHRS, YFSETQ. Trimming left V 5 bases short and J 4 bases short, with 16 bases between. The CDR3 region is CASRMDSSLYNSPLHF. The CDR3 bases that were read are TGCGCCAGCAGAATGGACTCATCTCTTTATAATTCACCC.